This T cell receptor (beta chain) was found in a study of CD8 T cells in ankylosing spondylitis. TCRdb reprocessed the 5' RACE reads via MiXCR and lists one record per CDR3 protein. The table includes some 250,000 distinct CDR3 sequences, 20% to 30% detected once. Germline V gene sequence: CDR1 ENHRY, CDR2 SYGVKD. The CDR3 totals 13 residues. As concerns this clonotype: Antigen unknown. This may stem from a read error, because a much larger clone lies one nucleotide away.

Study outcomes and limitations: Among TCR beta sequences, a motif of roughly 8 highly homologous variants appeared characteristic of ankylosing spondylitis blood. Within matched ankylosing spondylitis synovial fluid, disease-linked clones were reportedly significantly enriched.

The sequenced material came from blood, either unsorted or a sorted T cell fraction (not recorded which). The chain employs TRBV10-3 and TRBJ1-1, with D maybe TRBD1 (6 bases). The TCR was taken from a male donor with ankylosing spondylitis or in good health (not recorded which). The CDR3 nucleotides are TGTGACATCACTACGGACAGGAACACTGAAGCTTTCTTT. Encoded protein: CDITTDRNTEAFF.